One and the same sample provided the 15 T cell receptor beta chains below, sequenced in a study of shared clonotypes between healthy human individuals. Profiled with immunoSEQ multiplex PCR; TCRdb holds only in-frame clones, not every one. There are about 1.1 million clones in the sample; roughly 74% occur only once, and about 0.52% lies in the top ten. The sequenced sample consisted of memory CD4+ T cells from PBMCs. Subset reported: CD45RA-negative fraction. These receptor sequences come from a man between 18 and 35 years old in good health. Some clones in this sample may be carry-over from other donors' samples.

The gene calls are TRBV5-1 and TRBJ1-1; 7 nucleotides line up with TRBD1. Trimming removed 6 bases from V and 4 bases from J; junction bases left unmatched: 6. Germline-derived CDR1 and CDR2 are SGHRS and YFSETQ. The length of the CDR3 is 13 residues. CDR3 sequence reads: CASKTGEGTEAFF. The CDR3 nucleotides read TGCGCCAGCAAAACAGGGGAGGGCACTGAAGCTTTCTTT.

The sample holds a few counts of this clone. The CDR3: CARSSKASGPRVGDTQYF. In DNA form, the CDR3 reads TGTGCCAGAAGCTCGAAGGCTAGCGGCCCCCGGGTAGGAGATACGCAGTATTTT. The V and J genes are TRBV5-3 and TRBJ2-3, with 7 bases fitting TRBD2. TRBV5-3 counts as an open reading frame of uncertain function. The length of the CDR3 is 18 residues. The trim removed 3 bases at V and 5 bases at J, leaving 18 bases unmatched.

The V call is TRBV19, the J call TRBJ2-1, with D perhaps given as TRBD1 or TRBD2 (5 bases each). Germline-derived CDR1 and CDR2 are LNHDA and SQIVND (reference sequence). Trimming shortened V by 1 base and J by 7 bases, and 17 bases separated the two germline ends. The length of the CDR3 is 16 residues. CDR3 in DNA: TGTGCCAGTAGTATAGTCCCCGGGGCAGTTACGAATGAGCAGTTCTTC. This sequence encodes CASSIVPGAVTNEQFF.

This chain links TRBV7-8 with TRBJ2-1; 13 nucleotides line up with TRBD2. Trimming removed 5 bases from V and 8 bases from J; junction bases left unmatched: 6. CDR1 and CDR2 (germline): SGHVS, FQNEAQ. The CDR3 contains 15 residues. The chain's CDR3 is CASSARTSGSYEQFF. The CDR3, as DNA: TGTGCCAGCAGCGCTAGGACTAGCGGGAGTTATGAGCAGTTCTTC.

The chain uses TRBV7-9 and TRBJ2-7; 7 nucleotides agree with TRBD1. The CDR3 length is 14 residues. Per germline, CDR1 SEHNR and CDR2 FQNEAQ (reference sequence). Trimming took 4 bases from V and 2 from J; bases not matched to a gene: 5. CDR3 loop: CASSSSGTAYEQYF. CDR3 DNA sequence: TGTGCCAGCAGCTCCTCCGGGACAGCCTACGAGCAGTACTTC.

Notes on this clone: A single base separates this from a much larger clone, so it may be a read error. CDR3 sequence reads: CASTLAGSTDTQYF. The CDR3 DNA reads TGTGCCAGCACACTAGCGGGGAGCACAGATACGCAGTATTTT. The chain combines TRBV18 with TRBJ2-3; 10 bases align to TRBD2. V lost 8 bases and J lost 0; bases outside the gene matches: 2. The CDR3 is 14 residues long. Germline CDR1 KGHSH, CDR2 LQKENI.

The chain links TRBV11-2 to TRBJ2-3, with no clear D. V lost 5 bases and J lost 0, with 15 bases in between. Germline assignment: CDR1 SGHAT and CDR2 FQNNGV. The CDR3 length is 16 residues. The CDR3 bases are TGTGCCAGCAGCATGACTGCGGCCCCTAGCACAGATACGCAGTATTTT. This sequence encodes CASSMTAAPSTDTQYF.

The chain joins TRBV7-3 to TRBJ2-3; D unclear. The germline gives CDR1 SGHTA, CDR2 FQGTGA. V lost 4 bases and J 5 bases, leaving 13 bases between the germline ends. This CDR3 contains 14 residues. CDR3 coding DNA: TGTGCCAGCAGCTACCTTCCCACGGAAGATACGCAGTATTTT. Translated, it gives CASSYLPTEDTQYF.

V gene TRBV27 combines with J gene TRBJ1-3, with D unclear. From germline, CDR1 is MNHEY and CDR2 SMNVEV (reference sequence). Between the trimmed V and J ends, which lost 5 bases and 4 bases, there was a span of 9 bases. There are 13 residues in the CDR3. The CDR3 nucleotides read TGTGCCAGCAGTGAAAGGGCGGGAAACACCATATATTTT. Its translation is CASSERAGNTIYF.

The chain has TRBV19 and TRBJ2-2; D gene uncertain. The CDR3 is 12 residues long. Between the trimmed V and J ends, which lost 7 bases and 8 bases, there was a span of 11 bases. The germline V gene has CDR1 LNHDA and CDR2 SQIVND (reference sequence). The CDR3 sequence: CASNVLGGELFF. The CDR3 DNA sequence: TGTGCCAGTAATGTTCTGGGGGGGGAGCTGTTTTTT.

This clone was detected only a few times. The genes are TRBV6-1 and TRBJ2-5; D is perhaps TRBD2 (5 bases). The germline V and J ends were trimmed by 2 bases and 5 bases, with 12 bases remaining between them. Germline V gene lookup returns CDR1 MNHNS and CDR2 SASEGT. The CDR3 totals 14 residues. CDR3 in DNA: TGTGCCAGCAGTGAAAGGGCTAGCTTGGAGACCCAGTACTTC. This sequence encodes CASSERASLETQYF.

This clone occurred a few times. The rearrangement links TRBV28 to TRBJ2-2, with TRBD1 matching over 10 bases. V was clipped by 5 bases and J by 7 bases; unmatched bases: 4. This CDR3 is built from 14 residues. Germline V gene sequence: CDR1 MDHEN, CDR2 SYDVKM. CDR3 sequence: CASSPGQGNGELFF. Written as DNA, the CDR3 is TGTGCCAGCAGTCCGGGACAGGGGAACGGGGAGCTGTTTTTT.

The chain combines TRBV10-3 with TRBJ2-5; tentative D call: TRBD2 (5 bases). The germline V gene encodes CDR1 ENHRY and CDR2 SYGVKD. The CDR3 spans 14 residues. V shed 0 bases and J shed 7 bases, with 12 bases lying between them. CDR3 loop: CAISESRVAGTQYF. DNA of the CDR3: TGTGCCATCAGTGAGTCGAGGGTTGCTGGGACCCAGTACTTC.

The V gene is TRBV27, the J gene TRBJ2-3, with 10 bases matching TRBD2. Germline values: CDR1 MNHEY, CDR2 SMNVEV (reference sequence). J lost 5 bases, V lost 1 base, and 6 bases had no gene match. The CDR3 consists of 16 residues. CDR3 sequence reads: CASSLWPSGRVDTQYF. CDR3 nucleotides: TGTGCCAGCAGTTTATGGCCTAGCGGGAGAGTAGATACGCAGTATTTT.

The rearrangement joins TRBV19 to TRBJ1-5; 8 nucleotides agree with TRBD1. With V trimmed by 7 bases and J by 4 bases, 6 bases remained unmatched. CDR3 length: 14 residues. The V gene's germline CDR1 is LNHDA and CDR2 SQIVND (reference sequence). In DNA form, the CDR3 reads TGTGCCAGTAACAGACAGGGGATGAATCAGCCCCAGCATTTT. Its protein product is CASNRQGMNQPQHF.